The source of this T cell receptor (beta chain) is a study of blood T cell repertoires in COVID-19. Method: immunoSEQ multiplex PCR; TCRdb's copy keeps in-frame clones and lacks some. Among 68,000 or so clones listed, over 65% were seen once. This clone was counted a few times. The sequence was collected from a human donor in a cohort sampled during active COVID-19. Input material: peripheral blood.

CDR3 nucleotide sequence: TGTGCCAGCAGCGCGGGACAGGGAAGTCCCTACGAGCAGTACTTC. This gives the protein CASSAGQGSPYEQYF. The chain links TRBV5-4 to TRBJ2-7; 9 bases align to TRBD1. J gave up 2 bases and V 4 bases, and 7 bases lay outside the gene matches. Germline V gene lookup returns CDR1 SGHNT and CDR2 YYREEE (reference sequence). The CDR3 has 15 residues.